What follows is one T cell receptor (beta chain) and its context. This table comes from immunoSEQ multiplex PCR, and its TCRdb copy is limited to in-frame clones, with some not included. The table lists about 180,000 clones, about 89% of them singletons, with roughly 2% in the top ten. Germline V gene data show CDR1 as SGHNT and CDR2 as YYREEE (reference sequence). V was shortened by 0 bases and J by 5 bases, with 13 bases between the two germline ends. This CDR3 contains 15 residues. This specimen belongs to a study of blood T cell repertoires in COVID-19. Looking at the study overall: From the United States, Italy and Spain came samples of acute and convalescent COVID-19. The analysed material was cDNA or gDNA that came from T cells, B-cell-depleted T cells, or PBMCs.

Specimen: peripheral blood. V gene TRBV5-4 combines with J gene TRBJ2-3, with D possibly being TRBD1 (6 bases). The TCR originated in a man between 18 and 35 years old who had recovered from COVID-19. CDR3 nucleotides: TGTGCCAGCAGCTTGGCAGGGGCCCGAATAGATACGCAGTATTTT. Its protein is CASSLAGARIDTQYF.